A selection of T cell receptor beta chains follows, all from one sample in a study of human T cells and chemical hapten exposure. TCRdb itself ran the RACE reads through MiXCR, one entry per CDR3 protein. The data hold 95,000 to 150,000 distinct CDR3 sequences, with roughly 14% observed a single time. The specimen comprised whole blood, sampled in connection with sensitization to the hapten diphenylcyclopropenone (DPC). These receptors all stem from a woman aged 18-35 years with alopecia areata. Some clones in this sample may be carry-over from other donors' samples. Each CDR3 is given with its conserved first and last residue. Fields, in order: D gene, J gene, V gene, clone size, CDR3 protein, CDR3 DNA. The D gene is left open where the match is weak. Clone size is given for some rows only: seen once, a few or many times, or a class if the clone is expanded.

TRBD1 | TRBJ1-1 | TRBV7-8 | . | CASSSTGDRDTEAFF | TGTGCCAGCAGCTCAACAGGGGATCGGGACACTGAAGCTTTCTTT
. | TRBJ2-7 | TRBV7-6 | many | CASTLWDRLEQYF | TGTGCCAGCACCCTATGGGACCGGCTGGAGCAGTACTTC
. | TRBJ2-7 | TRBV5-5 | . | CASSFRPARAYEQYF | TGTGCCAGCAGCTTCAGACCTGCTAGAGCCTACGAGCAGTACTTC
. | TRBJ2-2 | TRBV7-9 | . | CASSSSPTGELFF | TGTGCCAGCAGCTCTAGTCCCACCGGGGAGCTGTTTTTT
. | TRBJ1-2 | TRBV29-1 | many | CSVETGAGFGYTF | TGCAGCGTTGAGACTGGCGCAGGGTTTGGCTACACCTTC
TRBD1 | TRBJ1-3 | TRBV18 | many | CASSSGQRNTIYF | TGTGCCAGCTCATCGGGACAGAGAAACACCATATATTTT
. | TRBJ1-2 | TRBV21-1 | few | CASSAQLEGRVYGYTF | TGTGCCAGCAGCGCCCAACTCGAGGGTCGGGTTTATGGCTACACCTTC
. | TRBJ2-3 | TRBV9 | . | CASSVGGAATDTQYF | TGTGCCAGCAGCGTAGGGGGGGCTGCCACAGATACGCAGTATTTT
TRBD1 | TRBJ2-7 | TRBV20-1 | . | CSAPGGQGPYEQYF | TGCAGTGCTCCTGGCGGACAGGGGCCCTACGAGCAGTACTTC
. | TRBJ1-1 | TRBV7-9 | . | CASSTPGGVKTEAFF | TGTGCCAGCAGCACGCCCGGCGGGGTTAAGACTGAAGCTTTCTTT
. | TRBJ1-6 | TRBV5-1 | few | CASSLGDQGNSPLHF | TGCGCCAGCAGCTTGGGTGACCAGGGAAATTCACCCCTCCACTTT
TRBD2 | TRBJ2-3 | TRBV29-1 | once | CSASGVAHTDTQYF | TGCAGCGCGAGCGGGGTAGCCCACACAGATACGCAGTATTTT
TRBD2 | TRBJ2-7 | TRBV20-1 | few | CSARDKPFIGGEEEYF | TGCAGTGCTAGAGATAAGCCCTTTATCGGGGGGGAAGAGGAGTACTTC
TRBD1 | TRBJ1-2 | TRBV28 | . | CASNTGVYGYTF | TGTGCCAGCAATACAGGGGTCTATGGCTACACCTTC
TRBD1 | TRBJ1-2 | TRBV4-3 | few | CASSPDPTGPYGYTF | TGCGCCAGCAGCCCCGACCCGACAGGGCCCTATGGCTACACCTTC
. | TRBJ2-7 | TRBV4-3 | once | CASSAGHTSYEQYF | TGCGCCAGCAGCGCTGGACATACCTCCTACGAGCAGTACTTC
. | TRBJ2-7 | TRBV3-1 | many | CASSRARKSSYEQYF | TGTGCCAGCAGCCGAGCTAGAAAGAGCTCCTACGAGCAGTACTTC
TRBD1 | TRBJ2-7 | TRBV7-6 | many | CASSLRGQDRSYEQYF | TGTGCCAGCAGCTTACGGGGACAGGACCGCTCCTACGAGCAGTACTTC
. | TRBJ1-1 | TRBV12-3/TRBV12-4 | many | CASSLGDSTEAFF | TGTGCCAGCAGTTTAGGAGACAGCACTGAAGCTTTCTTT
. | TRBJ2-1 | TRBV3-1 | . | CASSQDRDNEQFF | TGTGCCAGCAGCCAGGACAGAGACAATGAGCAGTTCTTC
. | TRBJ1-5 | TRBV19 | many | CASSSSTGNQPQHF | TGTGCCAGTAGTTCCTCGACAGGCAATCAGCCCCAGCATTTT
. | TRBJ1-1 | TRBV25-1 | many | CASSESRGWGTEAFF | TGTGCCAGCAGTGAATCGAGGGGATGGGGCACTGAAGCTTTCTTT
TRBD1 | TRBJ1-6 | TRBV4-3 | . | CASSRLQGVDSPLHF | TGCGCCAGCAGCCGGTTACAGGGGGTTGATTCACCCCTCCACTTT
. | TRBJ2-7 | TRBV9 | few | CASSVGDRRDDEQYF | TGTGCCAGCAGCGTAGGTGACAGGAGGGACGACGAGCAGTACTTC
. | TRBJ2-2 | TRBV11-2 | . | CASSLDPHRAAGELFF | TGTGCCAGCAGCTTAGATCCTCACAGGGCGGCCGGGGAGCTGTTTTTT
. | TRBJ1-1 | TRBV4-3 | few | CASSQRGALNTEAFF | TGCGCCAGCAGCCAACGGGGGGCCTTGAACACTGAAGCTTTCTTT
TRBD1 | TRBJ2-7 | TRBV20-1 | few | CSARNSGGSSYEQYF | TGCAGTGCTAGAAATTCAGGGGGCTCATCCTACGAGCAGTACTTC
. | TRBJ1-5 | TRBV27 | few | CASSLSPGNTDQPQHF | TGTGCCAGCAGTTTATCTCCAGGCAACACCGATCAGCCCCAGCATTTT
. | TRBJ1-1 | TRBV28 | many | CASSRTANTEAFF | TGTGCCAGCAGTAGGACAGCGAACACTGAAGCTTTCTTT
. | TRBJ1-1 | TRBV14 | few | CASSPSVNTEAFF | TGTGCCAGCAGCCCATCGGTGAACACTGAAGCTTTCTTT
TRBD1 | TRBJ1-5 | TRBV18 | . | CASSETGLFGNQPQHF | TGTGCCAGCTCCGAGACAGGGTTGTTTGGAAATCAGCCCCAGCATTTT
. | TRBJ1-1 | TRBV27 | few | CASKWAPTSNTEAFF | TGTGCCAGCAAGTGGGCCCCTACTTCGAACACTGAAGCTTTCTTT
. | TRBJ2-1 | TRBV5-1 | . | CASSLSAGPSYNEQFF | TGCGCCAGCAGCTTGTCAGCAGGGCCCTCCTACAATGAGCAGTTCTTC
. | TRBJ1-6 | TRBV4-3 | . | CASSQATVPSYNSPLHF | TGCGCCAGCAGCCAGGCTACGGTGCCCTCCTATAATTCACCCCTCCACTTT
. | TRBJ1-5 | TRBV7-8 | few | CASSLSWTADQPQHF | TGTGCCAGCAGCCTTTCCTGGACAGCCGATCAGCCCCAGCATTTT
TRBD2 | TRBJ2-7 | TRBV18 | few | CASSAGGRVYEQYF | TGTGCCAGCTCAGCGGGGGGACGGGTCTACGAGCAGTACTTC
. | TRBJ1-2 | TRBV29-1 | once | CSVETYGGYTF | TGCAGCGTTGAAACCTATGGCGGCTACACCTTC
TRBD1 | TRBJ2-1 | TRBV5-1 | few | CASSPRDRESNEQFF | TGCGCCAGCAGCCCCCGGGACAGGGAGTCCAATGAGCAGTTCTTC
. | TRBJ1-2 | TRBV20-1 | many | CSARDQTDYGYTF | TGCAGTGCTAGAGATCAAACGGACTATGGCTACACCTTC
TRBD2 | TRBJ2-3 | TRBV4-3 | few | CASSQRLAGGWTDTQYF | TGCGCCAGCAGCCAGAGACTAGCGGGGGGTTGGACAGATACGCAGTATTTT